The 6 T cell receptor beta chains below all came from one sample that was sequenced in a study of T cell clonality in common variable immunodeficiency. Produced via immunoSEQ multiplex PCR; TCRdb's table is partial and in-frame only. Recorded here are about 64,000 clones, none singletons. The sequenced sample was peripheral blood mononuclear cells. The receptor set was obtained from a person between 18 and 75 years old in good health.

This clone was found many times. Read coverage stops 3 residues before the CDR3 terminus; the germline J gene supplies the remainder. The V call is TRBV13, the J call TRBJ2-1; 10 bases align to TRBD2. V lost 5 bases, J lost 5 bases, and 12 bases stayed unmatched. This CDR3 region has 17 residues. The germline gives CDR1 PRHDT, CDR2 FYEKMQ (reference sequence). The CDR3 reads CASSPVFWTSGDNEQFF. The sequenced CDR3 bases are TGTGCCAGCAGCCCAGTTTTTTGGACTAGCGGAGACAATGAG. Drawing the rest from reference TRBV13 and TRBJ2-1, the complete variable domain is AAGVIQSPRHLIKEKRETATLKCYPIPRHDTVYWYQQGPGQDPQFLISFYEKMQSDKGSIPDRFSAQQFSDYHSELNMSSLELGDSALYFCASSPVFWTSGDNEQFFGPGTRLTVL.

This clone was picked up many times. The read halts 3 residues ahead of the CDR3 end, with the missing end drawn from the germline J gene. V and J are TRBV5-1 and TRBJ1-2, with a tentative D call TRBD1 (5 bases). Trimming pared 3 bases from V and 3 bases from J, leaving 12 bases between. This CDR3 spans 14 amino acids. Germline loops: CDR1 SGHRS, CDR2 YFSETQ. The CDR3 sequence is CASSWGGLDYGYTF. The CDR3 DNA, read in part, is TGCGCCAGCAGCTGGGGGGGTTTGGACTATGGC.

This clone came up many times. The DNA ends 3 residues before the CDR3 does, and the rest of the CDR3 is filled in from the germline J gene. V is TRBV30 and J is TRBJ1-4; D might be TRBD1 (6 bases). Between the trimmed V and J ends, which lost 5 bases and 7 bases, there was a span of 14 bases. The CDR3 has 13 amino acids. Germline lookup yields CDR1 GTSNPN and CDR2 SVGIG (reference sequence). The CDR3 DNA, read in part, is TGTGCCTGGTCTGGGGGCTCCCTTGAAAAA. It is translated as CAWSGGSLEK. The full CDR3 protein reads CAWSGGSLEKLFF.

There are many counts of this clone. The missing CDR3 end, 3 residues past where the read stops, is filled in from the germline J gene. The chain combines TRBV2 with TRBJ1-5, with 8 bases lining up with TRBD1. The germline CDR1 and CDR2 sequences are SNHLY and FYNNEI. This CDR3 comprises 15 residues. The ends lost 0 bases at V and 2 bases at J; junction bases unmatched: 0. The DNA read from the CDR3 is TGTGCCAGCAGTGAAGCCAGGGGGCGCAATCAGCCC. This encodes CASSEARGRNQP. The whole CDR3 region reads CASSEARGRNQPQHF.

In this sample, this clone turned up many times. Read coverage stops 3 residues before the CDR3 terminus; the germline J gene supplies the remainder. The chain joins TRBV19 to TRBJ2-2, with a weak D call TRBD1 (6 bases). CDR3 length: 15 residues. The germline gives CDR1 LNHDA, CDR2 SQIVND (reference sequence). The germline V and J ends were trimmed by 8 bases and 6 bases, with 19 bases remaining between them. The covered CDR3 bases are TGTGCCAGTGGGAAACAGGGAGAGGGATCCGGGGAG. Residues: CASGKQGEGSGE. The complete CDR3 protein is CASGKQGEGSGELFF.

This clone was found many times. The read gets to within 3 residues of the CDR3 end, and the germline J gene fills in the rest. This CDR3 is also generated by other DNA sequences in the sample. The chain is built from TRBV7-3 and TRBJ2-1; TRBD2 matches at 15 bases. The CDR3 loop spans 17 amino acids. V shed 5 bases and J 8 bases; nucleotides not matched to a gene: 10. The V gene's germline CDR1 is SGHTA and CDR2 FQGTGA. This CDR3 reads CASSHGTSGGYYHEQFF. The sequenced part of the CDR3 DNA is TGTGCCAGCAGCCATGGGACTAGCGGGGGGTACTATCATGAG. The full variable domain, rest sourced from reference TRBV7-3 and TRBJ2-1, is GAGVSQTPSNKVTEKGKYVELRCDPISGHTALYWYRQSLGQGPEFLIYFQGTGAADDSGLPNDRFFAVRPEGSVSTLKIQRTERGDSAVYLCASSHGTSGGYYHEQFFGPGTRLTVL.